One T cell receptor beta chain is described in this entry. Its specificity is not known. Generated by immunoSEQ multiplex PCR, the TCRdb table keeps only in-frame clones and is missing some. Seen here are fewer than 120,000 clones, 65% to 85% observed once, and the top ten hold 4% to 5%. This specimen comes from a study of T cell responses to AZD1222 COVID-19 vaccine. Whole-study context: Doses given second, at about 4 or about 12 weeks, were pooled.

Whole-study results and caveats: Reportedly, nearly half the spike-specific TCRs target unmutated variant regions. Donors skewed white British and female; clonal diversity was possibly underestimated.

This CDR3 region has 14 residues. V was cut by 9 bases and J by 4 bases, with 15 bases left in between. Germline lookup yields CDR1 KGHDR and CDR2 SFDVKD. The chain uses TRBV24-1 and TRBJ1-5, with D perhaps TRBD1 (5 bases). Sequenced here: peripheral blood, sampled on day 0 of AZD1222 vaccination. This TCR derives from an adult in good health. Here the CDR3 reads CATARAGGNQPQHF. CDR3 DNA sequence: TGTGCCACCGCCCGTGCCGGGGGGAATCAGCCCCAGCATTTT.